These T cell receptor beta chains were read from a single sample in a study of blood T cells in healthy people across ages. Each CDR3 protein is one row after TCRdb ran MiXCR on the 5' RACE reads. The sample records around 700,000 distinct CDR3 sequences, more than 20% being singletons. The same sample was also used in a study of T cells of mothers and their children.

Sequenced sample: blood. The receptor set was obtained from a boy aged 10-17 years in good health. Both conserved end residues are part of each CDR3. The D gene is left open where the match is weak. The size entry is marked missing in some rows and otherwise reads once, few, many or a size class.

CDR3: CASSFAGGHEQYF
DNA: TGTGCCAGCAGTTTCGCAGGGGGGCACGAGCAGTACTTC
size: .
J: TRBJ2-7
V: TRBV27
length: 13
D: .

CDR3: CASSPWASPQETQYF
DNA: TGTGCCAGCAGCCCGTGGGCATCCCCCCAAGAGACCCAGTACTTC
size: .
J: TRBJ2-5
V: TRBV7-9
length: 15
D: .

CDR3: CSATKATGVYEQYF
DNA: TGCAGTGCTACCAAAGCTACAGGGGTATACGAGCAGTACTTC
size: few
J: TRBJ2-7
V: TRBV20-1
length: 14
D: TRBD1

CDR3: CASRPGGSKPGYEQYF
DNA: TGTGCCAGCAGACCTGGGGGTTCTAAGCCCGGCTACGAGCAGTACTTC
size: few
J: TRBJ2-7
V: TRBV6-2/TRBV6-3
length: 16
D: .

CDR3: CSARLAGGGEQFF
DNA: TGCAGTGCTAGACTAGCGGGAGGAGGTGAGCAGTTCTTC
size: few
J: TRBJ2-1
V: TRBV20-1
length: 13
D: TRBD2

CDR3: CSARKRGVNTEAFF
DNA: TGCAGTGCTAGAAAAAGGGGAGTGAACACTGAAGCTTTCTTT
size: few
J: TRBJ1-1
V: TRBV20-1
length: 14
D: .

CDR3: CASSGEVRPPAAHYEQYF
DNA: TGTGCCAGCAGTGGGGAAGTAAGGCCGCCAGCCGCGCACTACGAGCAGTACTTC
size: many
J: TRBJ2-7
V: TRBV2
length: 18
D: .

CDR3: CATSPGGQTDTQYF
DNA: TGTGCCACCAGTCCCGGGGGGCAGACAGATACGCAGTATTTT
size: few
J: TRBJ2-3
V: TRBV24-1
length: 14
D: .

CDR3: CASSPGGASPYEQYF
DNA: TGTGCCAGCAGCCCAGGGGGGGCGTCCCCCTACGAGCAGTACTTC
size: .
J: TRBJ2-7
V: TRBV7-9
length: 15
D: .

CDR3: CASSQWDNEKLFF
DNA: TGTGCCAGCAGCCAATGGGATAATGAAAAACTGTTTTTT
size: .
J: TRBJ1-4
V: TRBV3-1
length: 13
D: .

CDR3: CASSLDRKTEAFF
DNA: TGTGCCAGCAGCCTAGACAGAAAGACTGAAGCTTTCTTT
size: few
J: TRBJ1-1
V: TRBV12-3/TRBV12-4
length: 13
D: .

CDR3: CASSPERVPHNSPLHF
DNA: TGTGCCAGCTCACCAGAAAGGGTACCGCATAATTCACCCCTCCACTTT
size: .
J: TRBJ1-6
V: TRBV18
length: 16
D: .

CDR3: CASSAASNQPQHF
DNA: TGTGCCAGCAGCGCAGCCTCAAATCAGCCCCAGCATTTT
size: once
J: TRBJ1-5
V: TRBV9
length: 13
D: .

CDR3: CSVERAGGPLGADTQYF
DNA: TGCAGCGTTGAAAGAGCGGGAGGGCCATTAGGTGCAGATACGCAGTATTTT
size: .
J: TRBJ2-3
V: TRBV29-1
length: 17
D: TRBD2

CDR3: CASSPRMETGADTQYF
DNA: TGTGCCAGCAGCCCCCGGATGGAGACAGGGGCAGATACGCAGTATTTT
size: few
J: TRBJ2-3
V: TRBV6-2/TRBV6-3
length: 16
D: TRBD1

CDR3: CSVEQPPSADTQYF
DNA: TGCAGCGTTGAGCAACCTCCCTCTGCAGATACGCAGTATTTT
size: .
J: TRBJ2-3
V: TRBV29-1
length: 14
D: .

CDR3: CAISFQGEQYF
DNA: TGTGCCATCAGTTTCCAGGGGGAGCAGTACTTC
size: .
J: TRBJ2-7
V: TRBV10-3
length: 11
D: .

CDR3: CATSRDRGIGDTQYF
DNA: TGTGCCACCAGCAGAGATAGGGGCATCGGAGATACGCAGTATTTT
size: .
J: TRBJ2-3
V: TRBV15
length: 15
D: .

CDR3: CASSLKFTGGGNEQFF
DNA: TGTGCCAGCAGCTTAAAGTTCACAGGGGGAGGCAATGAGCAGTTCTTC
size: few
J: TRBJ2-1
V: TRBV7-8
length: 16
D: TRBD1

CDR3: CATSRDIVTGPTYEQYF
DNA: TGTGCCACCAGCAGAGATATTGTAACTGGCCCGACCTACGAGCAGTACTTC
size: .
J: TRBJ2-7
V: TRBV15
length: 17
D: .

CDR3: CSARSSLAGLAGAFSYNEQFF
DNA: TGCAGTGCTAGATCCTCTTTGGCTGGACTAGCGGGGGCCTTCTCCTACAATGAGCAGTTCTTC
size: .
J: TRBJ2-1
V: TRBV20-1
length: 21
D: TRBD2

CDR3: CASSLGIGASTDTQYF
DNA: TGTGCCAGCAGCTTGGGGATAGGAGCATCCACAGATACGCAGTATTTT
size: .
J: TRBJ2-3
V: TRBV7-2
length: 16
D: .

CDR3: CATRGTTDTQYF
DNA: TGTGCCACCAGGGGGACCACAGATACGCAGTATTTT
size: .
J: TRBJ2-3
V: TRBV24-1
length: 12
D: .

CDR3: CASSPQSQAYEQYF
DNA: TGTGCCAGCTCACCCCAAAGTCAAGCCTACGAGCAGTACTTC
size: few
J: TRBJ2-7
V: TRBV18
length: 14
D: .

CDR3: CSVVDRVQFLAIQYF
DNA: TGCAGCGTTGTGGACAGGGTCCAGTTTTTGGCCATTCAGTACTTC
size: .
J: TRBJ2-4
V: TRBV29-1
length: 15
D: TRBD1

CDR3: CASSEGPGDQETQYF
DNA: TGTGCCAGCAGTGAAGGGCCCGGGGACCAAGAGACCCAGTACTTC
size: .
J: TRBJ2-5
V: TRBV6-1
length: 15
D: .

CDR3: CASSPRLGGEQFF
DNA: TGCGCCAGCAGCCCCCGATTGGGGGGTGAGCAGTTCTTC
size: .
J: TRBJ2-1
V: TRBV4-1
length: 13
D: .

CDR3: CASSLGPGNIQYF
DNA: TGTGCCAGCAGCCTAGGGCCGGGAAACATTCAGTACTTC
size: few
J: TRBJ2-4
V: TRBV7-3
length: 13
D: .

CDR3: CSVDGVRGPTDTQYF
DNA: TGCAGCGTTGATGGAGTTCGGGGGCCGACAGATACGCAGTATTTT
size: .
J: TRBJ2-3
V: TRBV29-1
length: 15
D: .